This T cell receptor beta chain was sequenced for a study of blood T cell repertoires in COVID-19. Study as a whole: The samples span acute and convalescent COVID-19 from the United States, Italy and Spain.

The age range of participants was about 18 to 89 years, with residence in about two dozen US areas. Categorization into cohorts depended on clinical history that participants reported. This clone came up a few times. Measured with immunoSEQ multiplex PCR; TCRdb has only the in-frame clones, and not every one. This table has fewer than 500,000 clones, more than 80% appearing once. The CDR3 is 14 amino acids. J was trimmed by 5 bases and V by 6 bases; bases with no gene match: 6. Germline V CDR1 and CDR2: SNHLY, FYNNEI. The chain employs TRBV2 and TRBJ2-1, with 8 bases fitting TRBD1. Sequencing was done on a sample of PBMCs or T cells enriched from blood (not recorded which). The TCR was taken from a young man who had recovered from COVID-19. The CDR3 DNA is TGTGCCAGCAGGGTGCGACAGGGGAACAATGAGCAGTTCTTC. Translation: CASRVRQGNNEQFF.